Below are 14 T cell receptor beta chains sequenced from a single sample in a study of beta chain features in type 1 diabetes (dated 2018 in TCRdb). General conclusions and limits of the study: In all four CD4+ subsets, TCRB CDR3 length was moderately but significantly shorter in type 1 diabetes patients.

Which antigens these TCRs recognize remains unknown. The method was the immunoSEQ multiplex PCR assay. All of the isolated RNA was reverse transcribed with the High Capacity cDNA Reverse Transcription Kit, so expressed TCRB transcripts were sequenced. TCRdb limited this immuneACCESS table to in-frame rearrangements with V and J called. A share of clones is missing; checked studies link under half to unresolved V genes, and the rest is unexplained. Counted in this sample were roughly 150,000 clones; 6% to 9% of them appeared once. The top ten clones comprise 0.5% of the sample. Sequencing was carried out using central memory CD4+ T cells from blood. The receptors originated from a man aged 18 to 29 with type 1 diabetes.

This clone was picked up a small number of times. The chain's CDR3 is CAWSVKRDSVPEAFF. CDR3 nucleotides: TGTGCCTGGAGTGTAAAGAGGGACAGCGTCCCTGAAGCTTTCTTT. V usage is TRBV30 and J usage is TRBJ1-1; 7 nucleotides line up with TRBD1. The junction had 10 bases not matched to a gene; V was cut back by 0 bases and J by 6 bases. The V gene's germline CDR1 is GTSNPN and CDR2 SVGIG (reference sequence). The CDR3 totals 15 residues.

The chain carries TRBV4-3 and TRBJ1-6; no reliable D call. Germline assignment: CDR1 LGHNA and CDR2 YSLEER. The V end was cut by 1 base, the J end by 5 bases, with 15 bases between. The CDR3 totals 17 residues. The CDR3 loop reads CASSQVRPEGDNSPLHF. CDR3 in DNA: TGCGCCAGCAGCCAAGTGAGGCCGGAAGGCGATAATTCACCCCTCCACTTT.

This clone showed up just a few times. V and J are TRBV11-2 and TRBJ2-7, with TRBD1 matching over 11 bases. Germline CDR1 SGHAT, CDR2 FQNNGV. With V trimmed by 6 bases and J by 1 base, 5 bases remained unmatched. The CDR3 runs 15 residues. The CDR3 sequence is CASSRGQGVSYEQYF. The DNA for the CDR3 is TGTGCCAGCAGTAGGGGACAGGGGGTTTCCTACGAGCAGTACTTC. Full variable domain (remainder filled in from reference TRBV11-2 and TRBJ2-7): EAGVAQSPRYKIIEKRQSVAFWCNPISGHATLYWYQQILGQGPKLLIQFQNNGVVDDSQLPKDRFSAERLKGVDSTLKIQPAKLEDSAVYLCASSRGQGVSYEQYFGPGTRLTVT.

This clone was seen only a few times. The chain carries TRBV7-2 and TRBJ2-7; D call uncertain. Germline V lookup: CDR1 SGHTA, CDR2 FQGNSA. This CDR3 spans 14 amino acids. Trimming pared 3 bases from V and 1 base from J, leaving 10 bases between. As DNA, the CDR3 is TGTGCCAGCAGCTTCGGTTTACAGTCCTACGAGCAGTACTTC. It is translated as CASSFGLQSYEQYF.

The sample holds many counts of this clone. The chain uses TRBV30 and TRBJ1-1; unclear D gene. This CDR3 region has 13 residues. Trimming cost V 8 bases and J 1 base, with 14 bases left between them. CDR1 GTSNPN and CDR2 SVGIG come from the germline V gene (reference sequence). The CDR3 DNA is TGTGCCCGGACCTTCGAGGGGAACACTGAAGCTTTCTTT. As protein: CARTFEGNTEAFF.

This clone was counted a few times. The genes are TRBV28 and TRBJ2-3, with 9 bases matching TRBD2. CDR1 and CDR2 from the germline V gene are MDHEN and SYDVKM. V trimming: 6 bases; J trimming: 5 bases; junction bases outside the gene matches: 6. The CDR3 consists of 14 residues. The CDR3 coding sequence is TGTGCCAGCAGGCTAGCGGGGTGGGGAGATACGCAGTATTTT. It encodes CASRLAGWGDTQYF.

Worth noting for this clone: One end of the junction does not line up with germline, which may come from a read error. The J gene is TRBJ2-2, the V gene TRBV7-2; 7 bases align to TRBD2. CDR1 is SGHTA, CDR2 FQGNSA, per germline. This CDR3 spans 18 amino acids. The CDR3: CASSLMATSWGNAGELFF. Written as DNA, the CDR3 is TGTGCCAGCAGCTTAATGGCGACTAGCTGGGGGAACGCCGGGGAGCTGTTTTTT.

This clone has more than one count but fewer than ten. The chain uses TRBV5-1 and TRBJ2-3, with TRBD1 matching 10 bases. CDR3 length: 14 residues. From germline, CDR1 is SGHRS and CDR2 YFSETQ. J was trimmed by 10 bases and V by 3 bases; bases with no gene match: 8. The CDR3 region is CASSSGTGEGPQYF. The CDR3 nucleotides are TGCGCCAGCAGCTCGGGGACAGGGGAGGGACCGCAGTATTTT. The full variable domain, in which reference TRBV5-1 and TRBJ2-3 provide the parts outside the CDR3, is KAGVTQTPRYLIKTRGQQVTLSCSPISGHRSVSWYQQTPGQGLQFLFEYFSETQRNKGNFPGRFSGRQFSNSRSEMNVSTLELGDSALYLCASSSGTGEGPQYFGPGTRLTVL.

The V gene is TRBV28, the J gene TRBJ1-2; 7 bases map to TRBD1. Germline V CDR1 and CDR2: MDHEN, SYDVKM. The CDR3 covers 16 residues. V was pared by 4 bases and J by 4 bases, with 12 bases of the junction left unmatched. The CDR3 here is CASSWGQPSGLYGYTF. For the CDR3, the DNA is TGTGCCAGCAGTTGGGGACAGCCCAGCGGGCTCTATGGCTACACCTTC.

V gene TRBV7-9 combines with J gene TRBJ2-7; 10 positions match TRBD1. Germline loops: CDR1 SEHNR, CDR2 FQNEAQ (reference sequence). Unmatched junction bases numbered 9, after V lost 4 bases and J lost 9 bases. The CDR3 runs to 14 residues. DNA for the CDR3: TGTGCCAGCAGCTCGCCGGACAGGGGGGGTGGGCAGTACTTC. Translated: CASSSPDRGGGQYF.

A few counts support this clone. This chain joins TRBV2 and TRBJ1-5, with D unclear. The CDR3 sequence is 13 residues long. V lost 8 bases and J 1 base, leaving 9 bases between the germline ends. The germline V gene encodes CDR1 SNHLY and CDR2 FYNNEI. CDR3 amino acids: CASERESNQPQHF. The CDR3 nucleotides are TGTGCCAGCGAGAGGGAGAGCAATCAGCCCCAGCATTTT. The whole variable domain, filled in from reference TRBV2 and TRBJ1-5, reads EPEVTQTPSHQVTQMGQEVILRCVPISNHLYFYWYRQILGQKVEFLVSFYNNEISEKSEIFDDQFSVERPDGSNFTLKIRSTKLEDSAMYFCASERESNQPQHFGDGTRLSIL.

The chain recombines TRBV9 with TRBJ2-7; 7 bases match TRBD2. V shed 2 bases and J 1 base; nucleotides not matched to a gene: 6. Germline lookup yields CDR1 SGDLS and CDR2 YYNGEE. CDR3 length equals 15 residues. The CDR3, as DNA: TGTGCCAGCAGCGTCACATCGGGGGGATCCTACGAGCAGTACTTC. This gives the protein CASSVTSGGSYEQYF.

V and J are TRBV11-2 and TRBJ2-7; possible D gene TRBD1, 6 bases. This CDR3 contains 15 residues. Germline CDR1 and CDR2: SGHAT and FQNNGV. V was pared by 1 base and J by 2 bases, with 12 bases between. For the CDR3, the DNA is TGTGCCAGCAGCTTAGTAGTAGGGGACACCTACGAGCAGTACTTC. Residues: CASSLVVGDTYEQYF.

This clone has just a few counts. The chain is built from TRBV19 and TRBJ1-5; D not certain. With 3 bases removed from V and 2 bases from J, the gap between germline ends came to 11 bases. The CDR3 loop spans 15 amino acids. CDR1 LNHDA and CDR2 SQIVND come from the germline V gene (reference sequence). CDR3 nucleotides: TGTGCCAGTAGTATCCCCGGGTTTGGCAATCAGCCCCAGCATTTT. This gives the protein CASSIPGFGNQPQHF.